This T cell receptor beta chain emerged from a study of cytomegalovirus exposure and HLA in healthy donors. The CDR3 consists of 12 residues. V was shortened by 5 bases and J by 12 bases, with 11 bases between the two germline ends. CDR1 and CDR2 from the germline V gene are SEHNR and FQNEAQ (reference sequence). As regards this clone: The antigen remains undetermined.

Study outcomes and limitations: Published work reported that the classifier diagnosed cytomegalovirus status with high specificity and sensitivity.

The study ran its PCR with 60 Vbeta and 13 Jbeta primers. Generated by immunoSEQ multiplex PCR, the TCRdb table keeps only in-frame clones and is missing some. The table shows over 65,000 clones, with roughly 73% occurring only once. The sample taken for sequencing was PBMCs. The sequence came from a man in his forties in good health and CMV-seronegative. The chain couples TRBV7-9 to TRBJ1-6; D is unresolved. The CDR3 sequence is CASSPRGLPLHF. In DNA, the CDR3 is TGTGCCAGCAGCCCGCGGGGATTACCCCTCCACTTT.